This TCR beta chain appears in the sequencing data of a study of blood T cell repertoires in COVID-19. Study-level information: The analysed material was cDNA or gDNA that came from T cells, B-cell-depleted T cells, or PBMCs.

Germline CDR1 is LNHDA and CDR2 is SQIVND (reference sequence). The CDR3 is 15 amino acids. The junction had 19 bases not matched to a gene; V was cut back by 10 bases and J by 7 bases. Methods used by the authors: Amplification of reference gene primers was used by the study to estimate nucleated cell counts. Generated by immunoSEQ multiplex PCR, the TCRdb table keeps only in-frame clones and is missing some. That table gives V, J and clone size, and the DNA gave D and trimming. The top ten clones hold around 1.7% of a sample with approximately 270,000 clones, 85% to 90% of them seen once. V gene TRBV19 combines with J gene TRBJ2-7, with 7 nucleotides matching TRBD2. This sequence was found in a man between 35 and 55 years old who had recovered from COVID-19. Source material: PBMCs or T cells enriched from blood (not recorded which). DNA for the CDR3: TGTGCCACCTCGTTAGGGGCTAGCGGATACGGAGAGCAGTACTTC. Its protein product is CATSLGASGYGEQYF.